This T cell receptor beta chain came from a study of blood T cell repertoires in COVID-19. Assay used: immunoSEQ multiplex PCR; TCRdb lists only in-frame clones, some missing. There are about 240,000 clones in the sample; around four fifths occur only once, and around 6.5% lies in the top ten. The CDR3 runs to 20 residues. Looked up from germline, CDR1 is WSHSY and CDR2 is SAAADI. V trimming: 0 bases; J trimming: 0 bases; junction bases outside the gene matches: 11. This receptor was identified in a woman aged 55-75 years with active or convalescent COVID-19. V gene TRBV10-2 combines with J gene TRBJ2-5, with 12 bases lining up with TRBD2. The sequenced sample consisted of peripheral blood. CDR3 sequence (DNA): TGCGCCAGCAGTGAGTCTCGACTAGCGGGAGTAGTGGAGGACCAAGAGACCCAGTACTTC. It specifies CASSESRLAGVVEDQETQYF.